This T cell receptor (beta chain) was retrieved from a study of blood T cell repertoires in COVID-19 (TCRdb year 2020). As for the study more broadly: The collaborator samples originated in the United States, Italy and Spain and spanned the acute and convalescent phases of COVID-19. The material from the prospective study consisted of cDNA or gDNA derived from T cells, B-cell-depleted T cells, or PBMCs. The samples were drawn from the first 160 participants of the ongoing ImmuneRACE study and from about 1,200 subjects provided by 6 global collaborators. The dataset comprised deeply sampled blood TCRbeta repertoires from subjects exposed to, actively infected with, or recovered from COVID-19. HLA class I and class II types, where available, came from metadata supplied by the sample provider rather than from assay-based typing. A freely available public database, intended as a resource for researchers studying the immune response to SARS-CoV-2, is where the repertoires were released. Sample metadata almost always included a de-identified subject ID, COVID-19 status, age in years and sex. The investigation overall reported the following: Clinical and demographic metadata were provided uncurated, with the amount varying by source and participant.

The immunoSEQ Assay, a bias-controlled multiplex PCR, was used to amplify TCRbeta CDR3 regions from genomic DNA. Turning to the authors' computational methods: Nucleated cell counts per sample were estimated from amplification of reference gene primers within the assay. To quantify the absolute abundance of each unique TCRbeta CDR3 rearrangement, sequence reads were collapsed and filtered. For each sample, productive Simpson clonality was calculated by taking the square root of Simpson's diversity index across productive rearrangements. TCRdb stores this immuneACCESS table with in-frame sequences only. Part of the clones is absent; in the studies checked, under half of the shortfall reflects unresolved V genes, and no reason is known for the rest. V, J and clone size are those of that table, while D and trimming were read from the DNA. Across this sample there are under 250,000 clones, with approximately 90% seen only once. Clones ranked in the top ten supply about 5% of the sample.

From the cysteine up to the phenylalanine, the CDR3 has a length of 17 residues. Only the CDR3 part of the read is kept: 51 bases, read in frame from the first base. Sequences SNHLY (CDR1) and FYNNEI (CDR2) are obtained from the germline V gene. Relative to germline, V is 5 bases shorter and J is 3 bases shorter, with 20 bases between their ends. Concerning this clone: Its antigen remains unidentified. The record has no base qualities; no much larger clone is one base away.

Each collaborating institution followed its own protocols to collect whole blood in K2EDTA tubes. Collaborator samples were shipped for TCRbeta analysis as frozen whole blood, isolated PBMCs, or DNA extracted from either sample type. This chain joins TRBV2 to TRBJ1-5; 6 matching bases give a weak D call of TRBD1. The TCR originated in a woman aged 40-49 years with acute or convalescent COVID-19. Sample: peripheral blood. The DNA sequence is given as TGTGCCAGCAGTCCCCTCGGTCCGGGACAAGCCAATCAGCCCCAGCATTTT. This codes for CASSPLGPGQANQPQHF. This CDR3, with the reference TRBV2 and TRBJ1-5 proteins standing in past its ends, gives the full variable domain EPEVTQTPSHQVTQMGQEVILRCVPISNHLYFYWYRQILGQKVEFLVSFYNNEISEKSEIFDDQFSVERPDGSNFTLKIRSTKLEDSAMYFCASSPLGPGQANQPQHFGDGTRLSIL.